This T cell receptor beta chain was retrieved from a study of blood T cells in healthy people across ages. Findings and caveats of the study: Diversity was estimated from one million T cells, and these estimates were considered underestimates. No one knew whether donors had CMV, which possibly confounded expanded clonotype changes. With age, beta diversity per million T cells declined roughly linearly, significantly by approximately 40. Long-lived and aged donors differed, with more naive CD4+ cells and higher diversity in the long-lived.

Together with a sample-barcoded 5' primer, a J-beta primer mix was included in a second PCR lasting about 6 to 12 cycles. In TCRdb, the 5' RACE reads were re-called with MiXCR into one record per CDR3 protein. The sample holds approximately 880,000 distinct CDR3 sequences; 40% to 60% are singletons and the top ten take over 10%. CDR1 MGHRA and CDR2 YSYEKL come from the germline V gene. The CDR3 runs 16 residues. V was clipped by 0 bases and J by 1 base, with 7 bases between them. This clonotype has just a few counts. Its antigen is not identified. The sequencing input was blood. The clonotype was recovered from a man aged 25 to 40 in good health. The chain is built from TRBV4-1 and TRBJ2-6, with D hard to call. The CDR3 spells CASSQERISGANVLTF. The CDR3 DNA is TGCGCCAGCAGCCAAGAAAGGATATCTGGGGCCAACGTCCTGACTTTC.